A single T cell receptor (beta chain) is shown here with its context. Antigen specificity is unknown. Germline is not matched at one junction end, which may reflect a read error. Researchers used genomic DNA as the template to profile TCR beta VDJ and CDR3. Each CDR3 protein gets one entry after TCRdb re-called the reads with MiXCR. The repertoire holds just over 450,000 distinct CDR3 sequences, more than 25% seen once, with 0.82% in the top ten. The source of the sample is a study of CD8+CD57+ T cells in acquired aplastic anemia. Study-level results: It was found that under 30 CD8+ CDR3 sequences were shared between patients and controls. With respect to CD8+ Simpson's diversity, patients and controls did not differ significantly.

Only patients with CD8+CD57+ cell expansion on flow cytometry were chosen for sequencing. Severe acquired aplastic anemia was diagnosed in all patients. The V gene's germline CDR1 is LNHNV and CDR2 YYDKDF (reference sequence). CDR3 length: 16 residues. V usage is TRBV15 and J usage is TRBJ1-3; 7 nucleotides agree with TRBD1. The origin of this receptor is a human donor with aplastic anemia. The sequenced sample consisted of sorted CD4+, CD8+, or CD8+CD57+ T cells (not recorded which) from PBMCs. This CDR3 reads CATSRDKGAAGNAIYF. The CDR3 DNA reads as TGTGCCACCAGCAGAGATAAGGGGGCGGCTGGAAACGCCATATATTTT.